A single sample is the source of the 23 T cell receptor beta chains below, sequenced in a study of early T cells in non-severe SARS-CoV-2 infection. One entry per CDR3 protein, called by TCRdb with MiXCR from the 5' RACE reads. This sample has approximately 47,000 distinct CDR3 sequences; about 6% occur once, and the top ten carry 6% to 8.5%. This material consisted of whole blood, taken at baseline. The source of these receptors is an adult who was a healthcare worker with PCR-confirmed SARS-CoV-2 infection or an uninfected control (not recorded which).

The table lists this clonotype with many counts. V usage is TRBV20-1 and J usage is TRBJ2-5; D is perhaps TRBD2 (6 bases). CDR3 length: 13 residues. The V gene lost 3 bases and the J gene lost 5 bases, with 13 bases spanning the gap. Looked up from germline, CDR1 is DFQATT and CDR2 is SNEGSKA (reference sequence). CDR3 bases: TGCAGTGCTAGGAAGGAGGGTCGGGAGACCCAGTACTTC. Translated: CSARKEGRETQYF.

This clonotype has ten or more counts. The V and J genes are TRBV10-2 and TRBJ1-2; no reliable D call. V was trimmed by 6 bases and J by 5 bases, leaving 7 bases between them. The CDR3 length is 11 residues. Germline CDR1 reads WSHSY; CDR2 reads SAAADI. This chain's CDR3 is CASRSGYGYTF. DNA for the CDR3: TGCGCCAGCAGGTCTGGGTATGGCTACACCTTC.

The gene calls are TRBV3-1 and TRBJ1-6; 8 nucleotides agree with TRBD1. Losses at the gene ends were 3 bases for V and 1 base for J; bases not matched to a gene: 5. This CDR3 comprises 17 residues. The germline V gene encodes CDR1 LGHDT and CDR2 YNNKEL (reference sequence). CDR3 residues: CASSQARTGSYNSPLHF. CDR3 DNA: TGTGCCAGCAGCCAGGCTCGGACAGGGTCCTATAATTCACCCCTCCACTTT. The whole variable domain, remainder taken from reference TRBV3-1 and TRBJ1-6, is DTAVSQTPKYLVTQMGNDKSIKCEQNLGHDTMYWYKQDSKKFLKIMFSYNNKELIINETVPNRFSPKSPDKAHLNLHINSLELGDSAVYFCASSQARTGSYNSPLHFGNGTRLTVT.

Ten or more counts support this clonotype. The V gene is TRBV5-6, the J gene TRBJ2-2; no clear D gene. Germline CDR1 SGHDT, CDR2 YYEEEE. Between the trimmed V and J ends, which lost 0 bases and 8 bases, there was a span of 8 bases. CDR3 length: 13 amino acids. The CDR3 DNA sequence: TGTGCCAGCAGCTTGGTCGTTCTGGGGGAGCTGTTTTTT. Translating it yields CASSLVVLGELFF.

This clonotype showed up many times. V is TRBV7-8 and J is TRBJ2-3; D not certain. This CDR3 is built from 15 residues. Trimming left V 2 bases short and J 0 bases short, with 9 bases between. Germline V gene data show CDR1 as SGHVS and CDR2 as FQNEAQ. In nucleotides, the CDR3 is TGTGCCAGCAGCTTAAGGACGGATAGCACAGATACGCAGTATTTT. Its translation: CASSLRTDSTDTQYF. Full variable domain (rest looked up from reference TRBV7-8 and TRBJ2-3): GAGVSQSPRYKVAKRGQDVALRCDPISGHVSLFWYQQALGQGPEFLTYFQNEAQLDKSGLPSDRFFAERPEGSVSTLKIQRTQQEDSAVYLCASSLRTDSTDTQYFGPGTRLTVL.

V and J are TRBV19 and TRBJ1-2; TRBD1 aligns across 8 bases. The CDR3 runs to 15 residues. Trimming took 3 bases from V and 4 from J; bases not matched to a gene: 7. CDR1 LNHDA and CDR2 SQIVND come from the germline V gene (reference sequence). The CDR3: CASSIVDRGLYGYTF. The CDR3 DNA follows: TGTGCCAGTAGTATCGTCGACAGGGGCCTCTATGGCTACACCTTC. The whole variable domain, remainder taken from reference TRBV19 and TRBJ1-2, is DGGITQSPKYLFRKEGQNVTLSCEQNLNHDAMYWYRQDPGQGLRLIYYSQIVNDFQKGDIAEGYSVSREKKESFPLTVTSAQKNPTAFYLCASSIVDRGLYGYTFGSGTRLTVV.

The J gene is TRBJ2-7, the V gene TRBV7-8; D is uncertain. V was clipped by 4 bases and J by 2 bases, with 9 bases between them. The CDR3 has 13 amino acids. Germline CDR1 and CDR2: SGHVS and FQNEAQ. CDR3 sequence: CASSSARTYEQYF. For the CDR3, the DNA is TGTGCCAGCAGCTCTGCGCGGACCTACGAGCAGTACTTC.

This clonotype was counted ten times or more. This chain links TRBV5-1 with TRBJ2-1, with 16 nucleotides matching TRBD2. CDR1 and CDR2 from the germline V gene are SGHRS and YFSETQ. The CDR3 contains 15 residues. Trimming cost V 4 bases and J 10 bases; bases outside gene matches: 5. The CDR3 nucleotides are TGCGCCAGCAGCCCAGGGACTAGCGGGAGGGCGGAGCAGTTCTTC. Protein sequence: CASSPGTSGRAEQFF.

This clonotype has more than one count but fewer than ten. This chain uses TRBV7-2 with TRBJ2-1, with 14 positions matching TRBD2. V gave up 5 bases and J gave up 6 bases; unmatched junction bases: 12. This CDR3 is 18 amino acids long. CDR1 and CDR2 (germline): SGHTA, FQGNSA. The CDR3: CASSGGTSGSMRGNEQFF. The CDR3 coding sequence is TGTGCCAGCAGCGGGGGGACTAGCGGGAGTATGCGAGGCAATGAGCAGTTCTTC.

The gene calls are TRBV19 and TRBJ2-1, with D unclear. The CDR3 is 11 amino acids. Germline V gene sequence: CDR1 LNHDA, CDR2 SQIVND (reference sequence). Trimming cost V 10 bases and J 2 bases, with 6 bases left between them. The DNA of the CDR3 is TGTGCCACCGGACCCTACAATGAGCAGTTCTTC. Its protein product is CATGPYNEQFF.

This clonotype was seen a few times. The rearrangement uses TRBV29-1 and TRBJ2-7; 14 bases fit TRBD2. The CDR3 loop spans 14 amino acids. Trimming removed 3 bases from V and 6 bases from J; junction bases left unmatched: 4. CDR1 is SQVTM, CDR2 ANQGSEA, per germline. For the CDR3, the DNA is TGCAGCGTTGATTCGGGACTAGCGGGAGTCGAGCAGTACTTC. Protein product: CSVDSGLAGVEQYF.

V is TRBV29-1 and J is TRBJ1-2; 7 nucleotides align to TRBD1. Trimming at V came to 4 bases and at J to 5 bases, leaving 13 bases not matched to a gene. The germline gives CDR1 SQVTM, CDR2 ANQGSEA. The CDR3 extends over 15 amino acids. The CDR3 reads CSVGSRDSITYGYTF. CDR3 nucleotide sequence: TGCAGCGTTGGGTCGCGGGACAGCATAACTTATGGCTACACCTTC.

This clonotype was counted only a few times. V is TRBV11-2 and J is TRBJ1-2, with TRBD1 as a possible D gene (5 bases). The CDR3 loop spans 12 amino acids. V was clipped by 5 bases and J by 7 bases, with 11 bases between them. Germline V gene sequence: CDR1 SGHAT, CDR2 FQNNGV. The CDR3 DNA is TGTGCCAGCAGCCCGGGGGTTAGTGGCTACACCTTC. This encodes CASSPGVSGYTF.

This clonotype was detected many times. The chain has TRBV20-1 and TRBJ2-7; no definite D call. Between the trimmed V and J ends, which lost 5 bases and 6 bases, there was a span of 14 bases. This CDR3 is built from 12 residues. Germline V gene data show CDR1 as DFQATT and CDR2 as SNEGSKA (reference sequence). DNA for the CDR3: TGCAGTGCTGCTCGAAGGATAACCGAGCAGTACTTC. Translation: CSAARRITEQYF.

With regard to this clonotype: Compared with germline, one end of the junction differs, possibly owing to a read error. V gene TRBV7-7 combines with J gene TRBJ2-3; D may be TRBD2 (7 bases). CDR3 length: 15 amino acids. Germline CDR1 SSHAT, CDR2 FNYEAQ (reference sequence). The CDR3, as DNA: TGTGCTAGCAGCTTAGGGGGGGGCCCGACAGATACGCAGTATTTT. Protein: CASSLGGGPTDTQYF.

J is TRBJ2-7 and V is TRBV6-2 or TRBV6-3; 8 bases line up with TRBD1. The CDR3 has 17 residues. Germline assignment: CDR1 MNHEY and CDR2 SVGEGT. The J segment lost 2 bases and the V segment lost 2 bases, leaving 11 bases of the junction unmatched. The CDR3 region has the DNA TGTGCCAGCAGTTACCCTTGGGCGGACAGGGACCCCTACGAGCAGTACTTC. Translation gives CASSYPWADRDPYEQYF.

This clonotype was detected many times. This chain uses TRBV7-2 with TRBJ2-5, with 12 bases matching TRBD1. V trimming: 4 bases; J trimming: 6 bases; junction bases outside the gene matches: 9. This CDR3 is built from 16 residues. The germline V gene has CDR1 SGHTA and CDR2 FQGNSA. The CDR3 here is CASSSGTGGAAKTQYF. CDR3 coding DNA: TGTGCCAGCAGCTCAGGGACAGGGGGCGCTGCGAAGACCCAGTACTTC. Based on the CDR3 plus reference TRBV7-2 and TRBJ2-5, the full variable domain is GAGVSQSPSNKVTEKGKDVELRCDPISGHTALYWYRQSLGQGLEFLIYFQGNSAPDKSGLPSDRFSAERTGGSVSTLTIQRTQQEDSAVYLCASSSGTGGAAKTQYFGPGTRLLVL.

In this sample, this clonotype turned up a few times. V usage is TRBV7-3 and J usage is TRBJ2-2; D is undetermined. V was clipped by 3 bases and J by 1 base, with 9 bases between them. Germline V lookup: CDR1 SGHTA, CDR2 FQGTGA. This CDR3 spans 15 amino acids. The CDR3 DNA is TGTGCCAGCAGCTTCCAGGCCCTGAACACCGGGGAGCTGTTTTTT. Translation gives CASSFQALNTGELFF.

This clonotype was observed at least ten times. This rearrangement joins TRBV7-2 to TRBJ2-7, with TRBD2 matching over 7 bases. In germline, CDR1 is SGHTA, CDR2 FQGNSA. The CDR3 has 15 residues. Trimming cost V 1 base and J 0 bases; bases outside gene matches: 3. CDR3 sequence (DNA): TGTGCCAGCAGCTTAGGCGGCGGGAGCTCCTACGAGCAGTACTTC. Its protein product is CASSLGGGSSYEQYF.

This clonotype was recorded at least ten times. The CDR3 is CASSSSWGRVYEQYF. DNA of the CDR3: TGTGCCAGCAGCTCGAGCTGGGGGAGGGTTTACGAGCAGTACTTC. The rearrangement joins TRBV11-1 to TRBJ2-7, with 7 positions matching TRBD2. V shed 4 bases and J 4 bases; nucleotides not matched to a gene: 10. This CDR3 is 15 amino acids long. Germline CDR1 SGHAT, CDR2 FQDESV (reference sequence). Filled out from reference TRBV11-1 and TRBJ2-7, the complete variable domain reads EAEVAQSPRYKITEKSQAVAFWCDPISGHATLYWYRQILGQGPELLVQFQDESVVDDSQLPKDRFSAERLKGVDSTLKIQPAELGDSAMYLCASSSSWGRVYEQYFGPGTRLTVT.

Only a few counts were recorded for this clonotype. The CDR3 is CASSTGLAGVVTDTQYF. The CDR3 nucleotides read TGTGCCAGCAGTACGGGACTAGCGGGAGTAGTGACAGATACGCAGTATTTT. The rearrangement uses TRBV9 and TRBJ2-3, with TRBD2 matching 14 bases. CDR3 length: 17 amino acids. The V gene end was trimmed by 5 bases and the J gene end by 3 bases; junction bases not matched to a gene: 8. Germline CDR1 is SGDLS and CDR2 is YYNGEE.

This clonotype was seen a handful of times. The chain links TRBV27 to TRBJ2-7; D may be TRBD1 (5 bases). The CDR3 runs to 13 residues. The V end was cut by 6 bases, the J end by 2 bases, with 11 bases between. Germline V CDR1 and CDR2: MNHEY, SMNVEV (reference sequence). The CDR3 loop is CASSRQSPYEQYF. In nucleotides, the CDR3 is TGTGCCAGCAGCCGACAGTCCCCCTACGAGCAGTACTTC.

This rearrangement joins TRBV6-5 to TRBJ2-2; 8 positions agree with TRBD1. Germline assignment: CDR1 MNHEY and CDR2 SVGAGI. J lost 4 bases, V lost 6 bases, and 7 bases had no gene match. The CDR3 runs 15 residues. As DNA, the CDR3 is TGTGCCAGCAGCCCTAGGACAGGGCTCACCGGGGAGCTGTTTTTT. The encoded protein is CASSPRTGLTGELFF.